This T cell receptor beta chain was identified during a study of CD4 T cells in relation to SARS-CoV-2 and coronaviruses. About the study: PBMCs were cultured with antigen for roughly nine days before TCR beta sequencing. The negative reference was HIV-1 Nef peptide pool or peptide-free culture. Study-level points and caveats: In roughly 61% of donors, memory CD4+ clonotypes crossrecognized SARS-CoV-2 and at least one common cold coronavirus spike.

The germline CDR1 and CDR2 sequences are LGHDT and YNNKEL (reference sequence). Trimming stripped 5 bases from V and 2 bases from J, with 15 bases between. The CDR3 is 15 amino acids. Concerning this clone itself: The target antigen is unknown.

Profiled with immunoSEQ multiplex PCR; TCRdb holds only in-frame clones, not every one. The table lists about 23,000 clones, around 76% of them singletons. The unexposed donors gave CD4+ T cells in 2011-2018, prior to COVID-19. The cells were cultured for around ten days before CD4+ T cells were isolated. Unexposed-donor CD4+ T cells were probed with SARS-CoV-2 S/N and four cold-coronavirus spikes, cells permitting. This TCR came from a human donor in good health. The chain is built from TRBV3-1 (or the pseudogene TRBV3-2) and TRBJ2-5; D ambiguous. The sample taken for sequencing was CD4+ T cells from PBMCs, cultured in vitro. CDR3 amino acids: CASSKFKPPQETQYF. In DNA form, the CDR3 reads TGTGCCAGCAGCAAGTTCAAGCCACCGCAAGAGACCCAGTACTTC.